The 18 T cell receptor beta chains reported below all come from one sample, sequenced in a study of CD8 T cells in Susac syndrome (dated 2019 in TCRdb). Receptor libraries were prepared by the immunoSEQ multiplex PCR assay. RNA was extracted using the RNeasy kit, and about 0.5 to 1 ug of the RNA was reverse transcribed with random hexamers. TCRdb reprocessing: public reads trimmed at Q25 with fastp, clones called with MiXCR, in-frame beta chains kept. Records with the same CDR3 protein are collapsed into one entry carrying the most frequent genes and DNA. Within this sample are approximately 200,000 distinct CDR3 sequences, with roughly 96% of them counted one time only. Approximately 0.097% of the sample belongs to the ten largest clones. Sequencing was carried out using CD4+ T cells from PBMCs. These TCRs come from a human donor with multiple sclerosis.

V is TRBV24-1 and J is TRBJ2-3; D remains ambiguous. Trimming shortened V by 3 bases and J by 4 bases, and 10 bases separated the two germline ends. The CDR3 spans 14 residues. The germline V gene encodes CDR1 KGHDR and CDR2 SFDVKD. DNA of the CDR3: TGTGCCACCAGTGATACTATGGAAGCAGATACGCAGTATTTT. It yields the protein CATSDTMEADTQYF.

This sequence joins TRBV12-3 or TRBV12-4 and TRBJ2-7; 7 bases align to TRBD1. The ends lost 6 bases at V and 2 bases at J; junction bases unmatched: 4. The CDR3 spans 13 residues. The CDR3: CASRGDSPYEQYF. The CDR3, as DNA: TGTGCCAGCAGGGGGGACAGCCCCTACGAGCAGTACTTC.

This rearrangement joins TRBV19 to TRBJ2-1; a possible D gene is TRBD1 (6 bases). The CDR3 loop spans 15 amino acids. The V and J ends lost 3 bases and 0 bases respectively, with 9 bases between them. Germline V gene lookup returns CDR1 LNHDA and CDR2 SQIVND (reference sequence). CDR3 DNA: TGTGCCAGTAGTATCCAGGACAGCTCCTACAATGAGCAGTTCTTC. This codes for CASSIQDSSYNEQFF.

The V and J genes are TRBV9 and TRBJ2-7, with 7 nucleotides matching TRBD2. Germline CDR1 reads SGDLS; CDR2 reads YYNGEE. CDR3 length equals 18 residues. V lost 3 bases and J lost 0; bases outside the gene matches: 15. The CDR3: CASSAGPTSYLSSYEQYF. Written as DNA, the CDR3 is TGTGCCAGCAGCGCCGGCCCGACTAGCTACCTCAGCTCCTACGAGCAGTACTTC.

The chain recombines TRBV27 with TRBJ2-4, with 7 bases aligning to TRBD2. J lost 6 bases, V lost 6 bases, and 11 bases had no gene match. Germline V gene sequence: CDR1 MNHEY, CDR2 SMNVEV (reference sequence). This CDR3 comprises 15 residues. The CDR3 DNA reads TGTGCCAGCAGCTCTAGCGGCCATCGAGGAAACATTCAGTACTTC. It encodes CASSSSGHRGNIQYF.

The genes are TRBV13 and TRBJ1-2; unclear D gene. Trimming stripped 5 bases from V and 6 bases from J, with 13 bases between. Germline values: CDR1 PRHDT, CDR2 FYEKMQ (reference sequence). The CDR3 loop spans 13 amino acids. The CDR3 sequence: CASSPQGTHGYTF. CDR3 in DNA: TGTGCCAGCAGCCCTCAAGGAACTCATGGCTACACCTTC. Full variable domain (remainder filled in from reference TRBV13 and TRBJ1-2): AAGVIQSPRHLIKEKRETATLKCYPIPRHDTVYWYQQGPGQDPQFLISFYEKMQSDKGSIPDRFSAQQFSDYHSELNMSSLELGDSALYFCASSPQGTHGYTFGSGTRLTVV.

This clonotype was counted a single time. This sequence joins TRBV9 and TRBJ2-2, with 8 bases matching TRBD2. CDR1 and CDR2 (germline): SGDLS, YYNGEE. The V segment lost 0 bases and the J segment 7 bases; nucleotides outside the gene matches: 8. The CDR3 has 16 residues. For the CDR3, the DNA is TGTGCCAGCAGCGTAGATGGCGGGAGGATGGTCGGGGAGCTGTTTTTT. Protein: CASSVDGGRMVGELFF.

This chain links TRBV5-4 with TRBJ2-5; D gene uncertain. CDR1 is SGHNT and CDR2 is YYREEE in the germline V gene (reference sequence). The CDR3 has 15 amino acids. Trimming removed 4 bases at V and 5 bases at J, with 18 bases between. CDR3 in DNA: TGTGCCAGCAGCCCTGGGTCAACCCTTGGGGAGACCCAGTACTTC. Translation: CASSPGSTLGETQYF. The full variable domain, completed using reference TRBV5-4 and TRBJ2-5, is ETGVTQSPTHLIKTRGQQVTLRCSSQSGHNTVSWYQQALGQGPQFIFQYYREEENGRGNFPPRFSGLQFPNYSSELNVNALELDDSALYLCASSPGSTLGETQYFGPGTRLLVL.

This chain joins TRBV3-1 and TRBJ2-2; no clear D gene. Trimming stripped 3 bases from V and 5 bases from J, with 7 bases between. The CDR3 sequence is 13 residues long. Germline V gives CDR1 LGHDT, CDR2 YNNKEL (reference sequence). CDR3 bases: TGTGCCAGCAGCCACCTCAGTACCGGGGAGCTGTTTTTT. Amino acids: CASSHLSTGELFF.

The genes are TRBV19 and TRBJ2-7, with TRBD2 matching over 9 bases. V lost 6 bases, J lost 6 bases, and 3 bases stayed unmatched. Germline CDR1 reads LNHDA; CDR2 reads SQIVND (reference sequence). The CDR3 runs 12 residues. The CDR3 protein is CASRPRGGEQYF. The DNA of the CDR3 is TGTGCCAGTAGACCGCGGGGGGGCGAGCAGTACTTC.

The chain carries TRBV10-3 and TRBJ2-7; a weak D match, TRBD2 (6 bases). Deletions cut 6 bases from V and 0 bases from J, with 15 bases between. The CDR3 runs to 15 residues. Germline lookup yields CDR1 ENHRY and CDR2 SYGVKD. CDR3 sequence: CAIRRTLGGSYEQYF. CDR3 sequence (DNA): TGTGCCATCAGGAGAACATTGGGGGGCTCCTACGAGCAGTACTTC.

The chain joins TRBV24-1 to TRBJ2-1; D is tentatively TRBD1 or TRBD2 (5 bases each). The germline V gene encodes CDR1 KGHDR and CDR2 SFDVKD. The CDR3 covers 16 residues. Trimming removed 5 bases from V and 11 bases from J, with 24 bases in between. DNA of the CDR3: TGTGCCACCAGTGCGATTCTAGGGGACCAAATCTTTAAGCAGTTCTTC. This codes for CATSAILGDQIFKQFF.

This clonotype was seen a handful of times. V and J are TRBV18 and TRBJ2-7; the D gene is possibly TRBD1 (6 bases). Between the trimmed V and J ends, which lost 6 bases and 0 bases, there was a span of 15 bases. The germline V gene has CDR1 KGHSH and CDR2 LQKENI. The CDR3 totals 15 residues. CDR3 region: CASSPSQGSSYEQYF. CDR3 bases: TGTGCCAGCTCGCCATCACAGGGCTCCTCCTACGAGCAGTACTTC.

The chain is built from TRBV5-1 and TRBJ2-5; D call uncertain. CDR1 SGHRS and CDR2 YFSETQ come from the germline V gene. The CDR3 length is 16 residues. V was cut by 4 bases and J by 4 bases, with 20 bases left in between. CDR3 nucleotide sequence: TGCGCCAGCAGCCCCGGCGGCCGCGCTGGATTAGAGACCCAGTACTTC. This gives the protein CASSPGGRAGLETQYF.

The gene calls are TRBV5-1 and TRBJ1-1; D is ambiguous. V dropped 6 bases and J dropped 1 base, with 4 bases sitting between them. This CDR3 is 11 amino acids long. Per germline, CDR1 SGHRS and CDR2 YFSETQ. CDR3 nucleotides: TGCGCCAGCATGGGGAACACTGAAGCTTTCTTT. Protein sequence: CASMGNTEAFF.

The rearrangement joins TRBV5-1 to TRBJ1-1, with D possibly being TRBD1 (5 bases). CDR3 length equals 13 residues. From germline, CDR1 is SGHRS and CDR2 YFSETQ. Trimming cost V 5 bases and J 4 bases, with 12 bases left between them. The CDR3 DNA reads TGCGCCAGCAGGGACCTTAGGGGCACTGAAGCTTTCTTT. It is translated as CASRDLRGTEAFF.

The CDR3 spells CASGVETQYF. In DNA, the CDR3 is TGTGCCAGCGGAGTGGAGACCCAGTACTTC. V usage is TRBV25-1 and J usage is TRBJ2-5; D remains ambiguous. The CDR3 consists of 10 residues. Looked up from germline, CDR1 is MGHDK and CDR2 is SYGVNS. The V end was cut by 8 bases, the J end by 5 bases, with 6 bases between.

CDR3: CASSTGSGRGGNEQFF. CDR3 nucleotide sequence: TGTGCCAGCAGCACCGGTAGCGGGAGGGGCGGCAATGAGCAGTTCTTC. This chain links TRBV7-3 with TRBJ2-1; 11 bases map to TRBD2. Germline CDR1 and CDR2: SGHTA and FQGTGA. The length of the CDR3 is 16 residues. Trimming cost V 5 bases and J 6 bases; bases outside gene matches: 9. Supplemented by reference TRBV7-3 and TRBJ2-1, the full variable domain reads GAGVSQTPSNKVTEKGKYVELRCDPISGHTALYWYRQSLGQGPEFLIYFQGTGAADDSGLPNDRFFAVRPEGSVSTLKIQRTERGDSAVYLCASSTGSGRGGNEQFFGPGTRLTVL.